The 17 T cell receptor beta chains in this list originate from one sample, sequenced in a study of T cells in Graves' hyperthyroidism and ophthalmopathy (dated by TCRdb to between 2019 and 2020). The library was prepared using multiplex PCR. Sequencing was carried out with an Illumina HiSeq 2000. TCR beta CDR3 regions were amplified from RNA transcripts. The TCR CDR3 was subjected to a first round of RT-PCR using the HTBI primer set and the Qiagen OneStep RT-PCR kit. Using fastp at Q25 and MiXCR, TCRdb reprocessed the public reads and kept productive beta chains. Rows merge per CDR3 protein into single entries with the most common DNA and genes. The sample records about 600,000 distinct CDR3 sequences, 12% to 15% of which are singletons. Roughly 6.9% of the sample comes from the top ten. Sequencing was done on a sample of blood. The source is a woman under 30 with Graves' ophthalmopathy.

The sample holds many counts of this clonotype. The chain uses TRBV6-1 and TRBJ2-7, with TRBD2 matching 9 bases. The CDR3 extends over 15 amino acids. V was pared by 6 bases and J by 2 bases, with 8 bases of the junction left unmatched. The germline V gene has CDR1 MNHNS and CDR2 SASEGT. The CDR3 loop is CASRPASGAPYEQYF. CDR3 coding DNA: TGTGCCAGCAGACCCGCTAGCGGGGCTCCCTACGAGCAGTACTTC.

This clonotype was recorded many times. The chain carries TRBV7-9 and TRBJ2-7, with TRBD1 identical over 7 bases. V dropped 6 bases and J dropped 0; count of bases not matched to a gene: 5. Germline loops: CDR1 SEHNR, CDR2 FQNEAQ (reference sequence). This CDR3 has 14 residues. The CDR3 is CASRSGQDSYEQYF. The CDR3 DNA is TGTGCCAGCAGATCAGGACAGGACTCCTACGAGCAGTACTTC.

This clonotype was counted ten times or more. The rearrangement joins TRBV13 to TRBJ2-5; TRBD2 matches at 8 bases. Unmatched junction bases numbered 13, after V lost 5 bases and J lost 5 bases. Per the germline V gene, CDR1 is PRHDT and CDR2 is FYEKMQ (reference sequence). The CDR3 spans 16 residues. The CDR3: CASSVTPGLGSETQYF. The CDR3 region has the DNA TGTGCCAGCAGCGTAACGCCGGGACTAGGATCGGAGACCCAGTACTTC.

This clonotype was counted at least ten times. The chain has TRBV20-1 and TRBJ2-1; the match to TRBD2 covers 12 bases. The CDR3 length is 16 residues. V was pared by 5 bases and J by 6 bases, with 11 bases of the junction left unmatched. Germline V CDR1 and CDR2: DFQATT, SNEGSKA (reference sequence). The DNA for the CDR3 is TGCAGTGCTCCCCCGGCTAGCGGGAGGGCCCCCAATGAGCAGTTCTTC. Its translation is CSAPPASGRAPNEQFF.

This clonotype has at least ten counts. The V gene is TRBV20-1, the J gene TRBJ1-1; D not certain. The germline V and J ends were trimmed by 1 base and 5 bases, with 11 bases remaining between them. Germline V gene data show CDR1 as DFQATT and CDR2 as SNEGSKA (reference sequence). There are 13 residues in the CDR3. This CDR3 reads CSARALGWTEAFF. As DNA, the CDR3 is TGCAGTGCTAGAGCGTTGGGGTGGACTGAAGCTTTCTTT.

This clonotype was observed many times. The J gene is TRBJ2-7, the V gene TRBV6-5; perhaps TRBD1 as D (6 bases). This CDR3 is 14 amino acids long. CDR1 MNHEY and CDR2 SVGAGI come from the germline V gene. V lost 1 base to trimming and J lost 3 bases, with 10 bases between them. This chain's CDR3 is CASSYLRQDYEQYF. CDR3 sequence (DNA): TGTGCCAGCAGTTACTTAAGACAGGACTACGAGCAGTACTTC.

In this sample, this clonotype turned up many times. J is TRBJ2-1 and V is TRBV28, with 10 nucleotides matching TRBD1. The CDR3 spans 16 residues. V shed 3 bases and J 8 bases; nucleotides not matched to a gene: 10. Per the germline V gene, CDR1 is MDHEN and CDR2 is SYDVKM. The DNA for the CDR3 is TGTGCCAGCAGTTTTCCGGGACAGGGGAATGGCGATGAGCAGTTCTTC. Translated, it gives CASSFPGQGNGDEQFF. Full variable domain (outside the CDR3, taken from reference TRBV28 and TRBJ2-1): DVKVTQSSRYLVKRTGEKVFLECVQDMDHENMFWYRQDPGLGLRLIYFSYDVKMKEKGDIPEGYSVSREKKERFSLILESASTNQTSMYLCASSFPGQGNGDEQFFGPGTRLTVL.

The chain couples TRBV24-1 to TRBJ2-7, with 7 bases identical to TRBD1. V lost 4 bases and J lost 9; bases outside the gene matches: 11. The CDR3 is 14 amino acids. The germline V gene has CDR1 KGHDR and CDR2 SFDVKD. CDR3 coding DNA: TGTGCCACCAGTGAGACAGGGACCACCGCTGGGCAGTACTTC. Translating it yields CATSETGTTAGQYF.

A few counts support this clonotype. V usage is TRBV11-3 and J usage is TRBJ2-2, with a weak D call TRBD2 (6 bases). The CDR3 is 14 residues long. V shed 2 bases and J shed 7 bases, with 11 bases lying between them. Germline V CDR1 and CDR2: SGHNT, YENEEA. The chain's CDR3 is CASSLRGTVGELFF. The CDR3 bases are TGTGCCAGCAGCTTACGGGGGACGGTCGGGGAGCTGTTTTTT.

V is TRBV14 and J is TRBJ1-2, with D hard to call. Trimming removed 0 bases from V and 4 bases from J, with 12 bases in between. Germline V gene lookup returns CDR1 SGHDN and CDR2 FVKESK. The CDR3 runs 15 residues. In DNA form, the CDR3 reads TGTGCCAGCAGCCAAGAACACAGCAGATTCTATGGCTACACCTTC. This gives the protein CASSQEHSRFYGYTF.

This chain links TRBV13 with TRBJ1-1; 10 bases align to TRBD1. Germline V lookup: CDR1 PRHDT, CDR2 FYEKMQ (reference sequence). CDR3 size: 15 residues. Trimming at V came to 3 bases and at J to 6 bases, leaving 7 bases not matched to a gene. The CDR3 DNA sequence: TGTGCCAGCAGCTTGGCCGACAGGGGGCTGTCTGAAGCTTTCTTT. Its protein is CASSLADRGLSEAFF.

This clonotype was detected ten times or more. This chain uses TRBV18 with TRBJ2-1; 11 nucleotides agree with TRBD2. Germline V lookup: CDR1 KGHSH, CDR2 LQKENI. V dropped 6 bases and J dropped 6; count of bases not matched to a gene: 7. The CDR3 runs to 15 residues. DNA for the CDR3: TGTGCCAGCTCTCCTGGGACTAGCGGACTCAATGAGCAGTTCTTC. This gives the protein CASSPGTSGLNEQFF.

The V call is TRBV27, the J call TRBJ1-5; D uncertain. The CDR3 is 14 residues long. V was pared by 8 bases and J by 2 bases, with 13 bases between. The germline CDR1 and CDR2 sequences are MNHEY and SMNVEV (reference sequence). CDR3 in amino acids: CASRRTSGNQPQHF. DNA of the CDR3: TGTGCCAGCCGCCGAACCTCGGGCAATCAGCCCCAGCATTTT.

There are many counts of this clonotype. This chain connects TRBV5-1 to TRBJ2-2, with 9 bases fitting TRBD1. Germline CDR1 SGHRS, CDR2 YFSETQ. With V trimmed by 3 bases and J by 5 bases, 8 bases remained unmatched. The CDR3 runs 16 residues. The CDR3 spells CASSSTGTGTTGELFF. The CDR3 DNA reads as TGCGCCAGCAGCTCCACCGGGACAGGGACTACCGGGGAGCTGTTTTTT.

V and J are TRBV19 and TRBJ2-2, with D uncertain. The CDR3 totals 13 residues. Germline-derived CDR1 and CDR2 are LNHDA and SQIVND (reference sequence). V lost 6 bases and J lost 4, with 9 bases in between. Here the CDR3 DNA reads TGTGCCAGTAGCCCCACAATCACCGGGGAGCTGTTTTTT. Its protein product is CASSPTITGELFF.

Ten or more counts support this clonotype. The chain has TRBV9 and TRBJ2-3; no reliable D call. The CDR3 runs 16 residues. Trimming cost V 0 bases and J 1 base, with 12 bases left between them. Germline-derived CDR1 and CDR2 are SGDLS and YYNGEE. CDR3 residues: CASSVEEGMGTDTQYF. In nucleotides, the CDR3 is TGTGCCAGCAGCGTAGAGGAAGGCATGGGCACAGATACGCAGTATTTT. Supplemented by reference TRBV9 and TRBJ2-3, the full variable domain reads DSGVTQTPKHLITATGQRVTLRCSPRSGDLSVYWYQQSLDQGLQFLIQYYNGEERAKGNILERFSAQQFPDLHSELNLSSLELGDSALYFCASSVEEGMGTDTQYFGPGTRLTVL.

In its sample, this clonotype was seen many times. The chain is built from TRBV12-3 or TRBV12-4 and TRBJ2-5, with D uncertain. V lost 5 bases, J lost 5 bases, and 12 bases lay in between. The CDR3 is made up of 13 amino acids. The CDR3 region is CASSPDWFETQYF. For the CDR3, the DNA is TGTGCCAGCAGTCCCGACTGGTTTGAGACCCAGTACTTC.